This entry lists 10 T cell receptor beta chains sequenced from one sample in a study of T cells in localized non-small cell lung cancer. Assay used: immunoSEQ multiplex PCR; TCRdb lists only in-frame clones, some missing. Of about 59,000 clones listed, about 90% were seen once; the top ten hold less than 25%. The sample was peripheral blood, taken before any cancer treatment. These receptors came from a man aged 40 to 70 with stage I squamous cell lung carcinoma.

V and J are TRBV18 and TRBJ2-5, with 12 positions matching TRBD2. Germline-derived CDR1 and CDR2 are KGHSH and LQKENI. Trimming cost V 3 bases and J 4 bases; bases outside gene matches: 3. There are 15 residues in the CDR3. The CDR3 protein is CASSPPGLAGETQYF. CDR3 bases: TGTGCCAGCTCACCGCCGGGACTAGCGGGAGAGACCCAGTACTTC.

The V and J genes are TRBV5-1 and TRBJ2-7; 8 bases agree with TRBD2. This CDR3 comprises 14 residues. CDR1 and CDR2 (germline): SGHRS, YFSETQ. V was pared by 2 bases and J by 5 bases, with 6 bases of the junction left unmatched. CDR3 residues: CASSLTGGDHEQYF. In nucleotides, the CDR3 is TGCGCCAGCAGCTTAACGGGAGGGGATCACGAGCAGTACTTC.

The chain carries TRBV19 and TRBJ2-7; D gene ambiguous. Between the trimmed V and J ends, which lost 4 bases and 0 bases, there was a span of 7 bases. From germline, CDR1 is LNHDA and CDR2 SQIVND (reference sequence). CDR3 length equals 13 residues. In nucleotides, the CDR3 is TGTGCCAGTAGTACCACAGCCTCCTACGAGCAGTACTTC. This sequence encodes CASSTTASYEQYF.

The J gene is TRBJ1-1, the V gene TRBV2; D remains unclear. With 3 bases removed from V and 0 bases from J, the gap between germline ends came to 11 bases. The CDR3 has 15 amino acids. The germline V gene has CDR1 SNHLY and CDR2 FYNNEI. In nucleotides, the CDR3 is TGTGCCAGCAGTGAGGGCAGAGCCCTGAACACTGAAGCTTTCTTT. Protein sequence: CASSEGRALNTEAFF.

The V call is TRBV4-3, the J call TRBJ2-1; D perhaps matches TRBD2 (6 bases). Trimming left V 4 bases short and J 3 bases short, with 16 bases between. Germline CDR1 is LGHNA and CDR2 is YSLEER. The CDR3 contains 16 residues. CDR3 sequence reads: CASSLAVGGDYNEQFF. In DNA, the CDR3 is TGCGCCAGCAGCCTGGCGGTTGGCGGGGACTACAATGAGCAGTTCTTC.

The chain carries TRBV7-2 and TRBJ2-3, with 10 bases fitting TRBD1. The CDR3 has 15 amino acids. From germline, CDR1 is SGHTA and CDR2 FQGNSA. The ends lost 5 bases at V and 2 bases at J; junction bases unmatched: 4. The CDR3 DNA is TGTGCCAGCAGCCCGGGACAGGGGCACACAGATACGCAGTATTTT. Protein sequence: CASSPGQGHTDTQYF.

This chain uses TRBV5-8 with TRBJ2-1; D perhaps matches TRBD2 (5 bases). Per germline, CDR1 SGHTS and CDR2 YDEGEE. V gave up 0 bases and J gave up 4 bases, with 11 bases separating them. The length of the CDR3 is 15 residues. This CDR3 reads CASSLDGSWYNEQFF. The DNA for the CDR3 is TGTGCCAGCAGCTTGGATGGGAGTTGGTACAATGAGCAGTTCTTC.

The genes are TRBV11-2 and TRBJ1-1; D is unresolved. Per the germline V gene, CDR1 is SGHAT and CDR2 is FQNNGV. The CDR3 totals 14 residues. Trimming removed 1 base at V and 1 base at J, with 7 bases between. This CDR3 reads CASSLALSNTEAFF. The CDR3 DNA reads as TGTGCCAGCAGCTTAGCCTTGTCGAACACTGAAGCTTTCTTT.

The chain couples TRBV28 to TRBJ1-5, with a tentative D call TRBD1 (5 bases). CDR3 length: 14 amino acids. Germline assignment: CDR1 MDHEN and CDR2 SYDVKM. Trimming removed 4 bases at V and 5 bases at J, with 12 bases between. CDR3 nucleotides: TGTGCCAGCAGTTCCAACGGGGCCTATCAGCCCCAGCATTTT. Translating it yields CASSSNGAYQPQHF. Looking up the rest from reference TRBV28 and TRBJ1-5 gives the full variable domain: DVKVTQSSRYLVKRTGEKVFLECVQDMDHENMFWYRQDPGLGLRLIYFSYDVKMKEKGDIPEGYSVSREKKERFSLILESASTNQTSMYLCASSSNGAYQPQHFGDGTRLSIL.

This clone was counted between two and nine times. The chain combines TRBV28 with TRBJ2-1, with 7 bases matching TRBD1. The CDR3 is made up of 14 amino acids. The germline CDR1 and CDR2 sequences are MDHEN and SYDVKM. With 6 bases clipped from V and 4 bases from J, the junction kept 6 bases outside the gene matches. CDR3 coding DNA: TGTGCCAGCAGCCTCGACAGGGCATACAATGAGCAGTTCTTC. It specifies CASSLDRAYNEQFF. Combining the CDR3 with reference TRBV28 and TRBJ2-1 gives the whole variable domain DVKVTQSSRYLVKRTGEKVFLECVQDMDHENMFWYRQDPGLGLRLIYFSYDVKMKEKGDIPEGYSVSREKKERFSLILESASTNQTSMYLCASSLDRAYNEQFFGPGTRLTVL.